This TCR beta chain appears in the sequencing data of a study of blood T cell repertoires in COVID-19. In the study overall: The United States, Italy and Spain provided the acute and convalescent COVID-19 samples.

Source study methods: Amplification from reference gene primers served as the basis for estimated nucleated cell counts. Measured with immunoSEQ multiplex PCR; TCRdb has only the in-frame clones, and not every one. That table is the source of V, J and clone size, and D and trimming were worked out from the DNA. This table holds over 200,000 clones, 75% to 90% found once. In germline, CDR1 is SQVTM, CDR2 ANQGSEA. V gave up 2 bases and J gave up 3 bases; unmatched junction bases: 3. The CDR3 runs to 13 residues. Those who participated ranged in age from about 18 to 95 years and resided in under 25 US areas. Membership in each cohort depended on participant-reported clinical history.

The receptor was isolated from a woman in her twenties or thirties who had been exposed to COVID-19. The sequencing sample was made of PBMCs or T cells enriched from blood (not recorded which). The V call is TRBV29-1, the J call TRBJ1-2; 7 positions match TRBD1. The CDR3 bases are TGCAGCGTTGAAAAAGGGACAGACTATGGCTACACCTTC. It translates to CSVEKGTDYGYTF.